This T cell receptor beta chain stems from a study of metastatic and nonmetastatic thyroid tumors. About the research overall: Repertoire comparisons spanned blood and tumor or nodule tissue from malignant and benign thyroid patients.

As handled by the study authors: A distant-metastasis classifier for papillary thyroid cancer was built using CDR3 differences across clinicopathological groups. TCRdb used MiXCR to call clones anew from the PCR reads. The V and J calls here are based on TCRdb, not the publication. The table shows some 15,000 clones, with 27% occurring only once. Points from the study as a whole: In blood and tumor, TCR beta diversity was reportedly significantly higher in malignant thyroid tumors than in benign nodules.

Before thyroid surgery, none of the patients had received any treatment. Germline V gene lookup returns CDR1 MDHEN and CDR2 SYDVKM. This CDR3 has 14 residues. V shed 4 bases and J shed 4 bases, with 11 bases lying between them. This clone was counted between two and nine times. Its matching antigen is unknown. The receptor was isolated from a female donor with papillary thyroid cancer or a benign thyroid nodule (not recorded which). Some clones in this sample may be carry-over from other donors' samples. Material for sequencing was adjacent normal tissue. The chain couples TRBV28 to TRBJ2-1; D is ambiguous. The CDR3 loop reads CASSSGVRYNEQFF. DNA for the CDR3: TGTGCCAGCAGTTCAGGTGTCCGTTACAATGAGCAGTTCTTC.